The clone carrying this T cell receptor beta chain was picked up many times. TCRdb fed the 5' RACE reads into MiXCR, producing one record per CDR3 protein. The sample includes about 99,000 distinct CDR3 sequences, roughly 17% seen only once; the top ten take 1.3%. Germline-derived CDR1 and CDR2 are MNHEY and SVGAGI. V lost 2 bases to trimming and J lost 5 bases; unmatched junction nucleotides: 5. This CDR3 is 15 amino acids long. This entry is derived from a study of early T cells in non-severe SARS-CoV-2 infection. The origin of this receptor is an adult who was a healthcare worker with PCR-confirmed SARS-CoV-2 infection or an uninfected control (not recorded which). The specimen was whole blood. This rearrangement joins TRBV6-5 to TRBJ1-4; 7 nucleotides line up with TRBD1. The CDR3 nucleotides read TGTGCCAGCAGTTACAGTGAACAGGGGAATGAAAAACTGTTTTTT. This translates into CASSYSEQGNEKLFF.